Reported below is one T cell receptor (beta chain). Its specificity is not known. Sequencing of TCR beta was carried out in blood CD8+ and CD4+ T cells. CDR3 length equals 14 residues. Trimming at V came to 5 bases and at J to 9 bases, leaving 10 bases not matched to a gene. CDR1 is SGHTA, CDR2 FQGNSA, per germline. This record comes from a study of CD8 T cells in Susac syndrome. Reverse transcription of about 0.45 to 1 ug RNA used random hexamers. By means of immunoSEQ multiplex PCR, TCR beta CDR3 spanning 54 Vbeta and 13 Jbeta underwent amplification. One entry per CDR3 protein, called by TCRdb with MiXCR from the immunoSEQ multiplex PCR reads. The repertoire holds about 120,000 distinct CDR3 sequences, with roughly 91% as singletons. Study-level results: It was acknowledged by the study that relatively few individuals were included in its TCR sequencing and HLA analysis.

The sequencing input was CD4+ T cells from PBMCs. J is TRBJ2-1 and V is TRBV7-2; 7 bases align to TRBD2. This clonotype originated in a human donor in good health. CDR3 bases: TGTGCCAGCAGCGACGGGAGGAGTGAGGCTGAGCAGTTCTTC. This codes for CASSDGRSEAEQFF. The full variable domain, in which reference TRBV7-2 and TRBJ2-1 provide the parts outside the CDR3, is GAGVSQSPSNKVTEKGKDVELRCDPISGHTALYWYRQSLGQGLEFLIYFQGNSAPDKSGLPSDRFSAERTGGSVSTLTIQRTQQEDSAVYLCASSDGRSEAEQFFGPGTRLTVL.